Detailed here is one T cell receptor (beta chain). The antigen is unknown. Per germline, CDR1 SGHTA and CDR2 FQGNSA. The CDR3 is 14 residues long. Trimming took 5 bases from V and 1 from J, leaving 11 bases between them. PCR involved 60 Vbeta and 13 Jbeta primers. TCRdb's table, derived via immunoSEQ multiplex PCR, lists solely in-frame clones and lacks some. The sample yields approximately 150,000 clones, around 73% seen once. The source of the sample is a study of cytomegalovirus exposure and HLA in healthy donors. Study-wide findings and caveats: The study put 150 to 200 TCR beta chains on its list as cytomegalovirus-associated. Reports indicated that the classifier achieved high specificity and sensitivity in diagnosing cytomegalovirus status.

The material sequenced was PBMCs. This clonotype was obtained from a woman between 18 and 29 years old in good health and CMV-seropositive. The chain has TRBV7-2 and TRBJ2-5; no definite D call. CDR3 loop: CASSPRRPQETQYF. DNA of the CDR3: TGTGCCAGCAGCCCCCGGCGGCCCCAAGAGACCCAGTACTTC. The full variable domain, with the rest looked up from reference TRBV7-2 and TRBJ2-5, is GAGVSQSPSNKVTEKGKDVELRCDPISGHTALYWYRQSLGQGLEFLIYFQGNSAPDKSGLPSDRFSAERTGGSVSTLTIQRTQQEDSAVYLCASSPRRPQETQYFGPGTRLLVL.